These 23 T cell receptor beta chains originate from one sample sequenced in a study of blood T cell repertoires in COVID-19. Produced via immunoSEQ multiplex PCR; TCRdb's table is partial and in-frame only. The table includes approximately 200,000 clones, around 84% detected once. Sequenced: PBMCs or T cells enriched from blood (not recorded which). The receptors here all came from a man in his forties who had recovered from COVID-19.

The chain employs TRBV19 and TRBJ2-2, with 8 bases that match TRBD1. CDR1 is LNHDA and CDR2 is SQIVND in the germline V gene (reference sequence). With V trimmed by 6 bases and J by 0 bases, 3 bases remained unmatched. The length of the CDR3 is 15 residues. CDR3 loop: CASRADRANTGELFF. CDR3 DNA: TGTGCCAGTAGGGCGGACAGGGCGAACACCGGGGAGCTGTTTTTT. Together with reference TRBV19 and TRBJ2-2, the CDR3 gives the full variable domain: DGGITQSPKYLFRKEGQNVTLSCEQNLNHDAMYWYRQDPGQGLRLIYYSQIVNDFQKGDIAEGYSVSREKKESFPLTVTSAQKNPTAFYLCASRADRANTGELFFGEGSRLTVL.

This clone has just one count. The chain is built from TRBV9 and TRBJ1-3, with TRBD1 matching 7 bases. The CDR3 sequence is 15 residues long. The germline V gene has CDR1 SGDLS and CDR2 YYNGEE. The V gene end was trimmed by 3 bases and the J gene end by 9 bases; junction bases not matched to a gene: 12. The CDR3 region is CASSAAQGQSGTIYF. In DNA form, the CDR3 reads TGTGCCAGCAGCGCTGCACAGGGGCAATCCGGCACCATATATTTT.

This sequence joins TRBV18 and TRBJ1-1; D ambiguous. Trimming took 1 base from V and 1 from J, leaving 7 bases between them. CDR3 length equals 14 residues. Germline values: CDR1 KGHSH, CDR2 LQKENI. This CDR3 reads CASSPLTANTEAFF. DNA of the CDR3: TGTGCCAGCTCACCACTCACTGCGAACACTGAAGCTTTCTTT.

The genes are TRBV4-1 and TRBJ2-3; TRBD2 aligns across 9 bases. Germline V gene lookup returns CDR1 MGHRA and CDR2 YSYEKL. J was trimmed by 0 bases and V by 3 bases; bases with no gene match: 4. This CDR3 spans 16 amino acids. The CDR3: CASSQSLAGSTDTQYF. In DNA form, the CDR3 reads TGCGCCAGCAGCCAGTCCCTAGCGGGAAGCACAGATACGCAGTATTTT.

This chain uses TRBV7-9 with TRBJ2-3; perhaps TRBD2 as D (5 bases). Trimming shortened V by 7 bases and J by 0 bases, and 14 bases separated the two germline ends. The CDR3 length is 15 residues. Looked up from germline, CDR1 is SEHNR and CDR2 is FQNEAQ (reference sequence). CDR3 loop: CASTLPSLSTDTQYF. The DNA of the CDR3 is TGTGCCAGCACTCTCCCTAGCCTTAGCACAGATACGCAGTATTTT.

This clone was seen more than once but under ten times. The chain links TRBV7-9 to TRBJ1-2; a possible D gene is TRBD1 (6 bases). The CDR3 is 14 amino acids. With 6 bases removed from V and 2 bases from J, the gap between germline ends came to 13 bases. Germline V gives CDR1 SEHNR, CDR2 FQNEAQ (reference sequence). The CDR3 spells CASSFHGQNYGYTF. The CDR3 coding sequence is TGTGCCAGCAGTTTCCATGGACAGAACTATGGCTACACCTTC.

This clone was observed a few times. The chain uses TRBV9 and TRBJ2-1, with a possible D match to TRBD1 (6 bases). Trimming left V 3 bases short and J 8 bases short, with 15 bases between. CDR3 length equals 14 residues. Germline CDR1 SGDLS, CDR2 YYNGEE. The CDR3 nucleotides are TGTGCCAGCAGCGCGACAGGAGACGAGGATGAGCAGTTCTTC. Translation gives CASSATGDEDEQFF.

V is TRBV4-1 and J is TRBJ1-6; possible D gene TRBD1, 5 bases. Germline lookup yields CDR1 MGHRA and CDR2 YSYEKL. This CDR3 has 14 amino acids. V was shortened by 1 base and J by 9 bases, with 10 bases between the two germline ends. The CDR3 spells CASSQATVGSPLHF. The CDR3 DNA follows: TGCGCCAGCAGCCAAGCGACAGTTGGTTCACCCCTCCACTTT.

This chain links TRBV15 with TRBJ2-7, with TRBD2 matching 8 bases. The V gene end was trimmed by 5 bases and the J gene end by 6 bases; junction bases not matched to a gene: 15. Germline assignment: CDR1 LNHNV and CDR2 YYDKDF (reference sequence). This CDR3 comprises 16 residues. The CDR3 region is CATSLSGTRGDLEQYF. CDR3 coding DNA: TGTGCCACCAGCTTATCCGGGACTAGGGGGGATCTCGAGCAGTACTTC.

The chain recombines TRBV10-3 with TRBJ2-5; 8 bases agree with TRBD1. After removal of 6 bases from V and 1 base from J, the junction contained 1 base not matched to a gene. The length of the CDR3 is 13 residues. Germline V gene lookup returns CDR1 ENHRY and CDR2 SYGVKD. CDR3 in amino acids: CAIRGTGQETQYF. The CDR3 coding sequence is TGTGCCATCAGAGGGACAGGCCAAGAGACCCAGTACTTC.

CDR3 amino acids: CASSKDRAKGNTIYF. The CDR3 DNA reads TGTGCCAGCAGTAAGGACAGGGCGAAAGGAAACACCATATATTTT. The chain recombines TRBV2 with TRBJ1-3; 8 bases are shared with TRBD1. J lost 4 bases, V lost 5 bases, and 7 bases had no gene match. The CDR3 is 15 amino acids. Germline loops: CDR1 SNHLY, CDR2 FYNNEI.

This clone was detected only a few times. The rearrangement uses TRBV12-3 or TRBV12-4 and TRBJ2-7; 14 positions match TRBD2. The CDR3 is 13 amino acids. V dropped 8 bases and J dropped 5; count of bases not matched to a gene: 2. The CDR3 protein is CASSGLAGDEQYF. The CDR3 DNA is TGTGCCAGCTCGGGACTAGCGGGAGACGAGCAGTACTTC.

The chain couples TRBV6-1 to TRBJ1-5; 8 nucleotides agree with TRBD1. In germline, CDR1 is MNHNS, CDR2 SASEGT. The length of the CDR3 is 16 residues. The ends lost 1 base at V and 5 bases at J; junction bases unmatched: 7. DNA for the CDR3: TGTGCCAGCAGTGAAGAGGTCAGGGGGCTTTATCAGCCCCAGCATTTT. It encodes CASSEEVRGLYQPQHF.

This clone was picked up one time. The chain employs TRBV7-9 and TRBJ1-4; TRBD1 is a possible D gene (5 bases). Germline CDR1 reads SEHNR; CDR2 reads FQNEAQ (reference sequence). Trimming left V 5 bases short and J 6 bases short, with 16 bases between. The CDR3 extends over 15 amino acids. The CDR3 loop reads CASSPYKGRDEKLFF. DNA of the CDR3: TGTGCCAGCAGCCCATACAAGGGGAGGGATGAAAAACTGTTTTTT. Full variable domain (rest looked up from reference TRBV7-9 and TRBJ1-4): DTGVSQNPRHKITKRGQNVTFRCDPISEHNRLYWYRQTLGQGPEFLTYFQNEAQLEKSRLLSDRFSAERPKGSFSTLEIQRTEQGDSAMYLCASSPYKGRDEKLFFGSGTQLSVL.

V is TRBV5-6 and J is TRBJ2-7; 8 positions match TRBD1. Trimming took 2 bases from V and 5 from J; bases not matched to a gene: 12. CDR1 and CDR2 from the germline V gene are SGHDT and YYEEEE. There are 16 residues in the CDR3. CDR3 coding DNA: TGTGCCAGCAGCTTACGAGGGACAGGTAAAGTCCACGAGCAGTACTTC. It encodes CASSLRGTGKVHEQYF.

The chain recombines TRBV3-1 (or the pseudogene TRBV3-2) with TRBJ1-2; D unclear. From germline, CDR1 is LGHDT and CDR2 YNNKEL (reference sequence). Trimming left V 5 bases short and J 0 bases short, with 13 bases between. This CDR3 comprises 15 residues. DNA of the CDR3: TGTGCCAGCAGCTCGCGGGCCGTACCTAACTATGGCTACACCTTC. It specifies CASSSRAVPNYGYTF.

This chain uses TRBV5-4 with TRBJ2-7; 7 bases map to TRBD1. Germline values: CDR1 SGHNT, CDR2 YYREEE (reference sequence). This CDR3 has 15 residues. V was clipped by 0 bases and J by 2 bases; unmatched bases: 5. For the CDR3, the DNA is TGTGCCAGCAGCTTGGAGACAGGGAAAACCTACGAGCAGTACTTC. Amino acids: CASSLETGKTYEQYF.

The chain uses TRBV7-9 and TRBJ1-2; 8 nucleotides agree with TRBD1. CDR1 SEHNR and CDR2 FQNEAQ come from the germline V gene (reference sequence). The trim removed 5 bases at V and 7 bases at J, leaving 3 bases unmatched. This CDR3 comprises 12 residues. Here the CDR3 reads CASSQGQAGYTF. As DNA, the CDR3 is TGTGCCAGCAGCCAGGGACAGGCTGGCTACACCTTC. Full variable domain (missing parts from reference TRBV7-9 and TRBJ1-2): DTGVSQNPRHKITKRGQNVTFRCDPISEHNRLYWYRQTLGQGPEFLTYFQNEAQLEKSRLLSDRFSAERPKGSFSTLEIQRTEQGDSAMYLCASSQGQAGYTFGSGTRLTVV.

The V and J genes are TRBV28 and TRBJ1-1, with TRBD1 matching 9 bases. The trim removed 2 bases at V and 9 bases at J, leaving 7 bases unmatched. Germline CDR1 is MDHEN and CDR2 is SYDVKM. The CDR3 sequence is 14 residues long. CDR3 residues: CASSLLQQGAQAFF. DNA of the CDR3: TGTGCCAGCAGTTTACTACAACAGGGGGCGCAAGCTTTCTTT.

CDR3 in amino acids: CASSLLSLEKLFF. CDR3 coding DNA: TGTGCCAGCAGTTTACTATCGTTGGAAAAACTGTTTTTT. V is TRBV12-3 or TRBV12-4 and J is TRBJ1-4; D remains ambiguous. The CDR3 spans 13 residues. V lost 2 bases and J lost 8, with 9 bases in between.

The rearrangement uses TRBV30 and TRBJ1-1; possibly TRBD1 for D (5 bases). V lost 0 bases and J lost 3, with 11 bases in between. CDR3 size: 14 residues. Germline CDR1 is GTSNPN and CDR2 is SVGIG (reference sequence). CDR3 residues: CAWSVLWGYTEAFF. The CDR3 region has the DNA TGTGCCTGGAGTGTACTTTGGGGCTACACTGAAGCTTTCTTT.

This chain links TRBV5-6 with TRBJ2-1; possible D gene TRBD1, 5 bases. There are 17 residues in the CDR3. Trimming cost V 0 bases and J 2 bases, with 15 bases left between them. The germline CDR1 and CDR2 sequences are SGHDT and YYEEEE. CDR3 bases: TGTGCCAGCAGCTTGGTTTTTTCGGACAAGACCTACAATGAGCAGTTCTTC. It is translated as CASSLVFSDKTYNEQFF. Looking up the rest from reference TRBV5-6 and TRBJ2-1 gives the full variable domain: DAGVTQSPTHLIKTRGQQVTLRCSPKSGHDTVSWYQQALGQGPQFIFQYYEEEERQRGNFPDRFSGHQFPNYSSELNVNALLLGDSALYLCASSLVFSDKTYNEQFFGPGTRLTVL.

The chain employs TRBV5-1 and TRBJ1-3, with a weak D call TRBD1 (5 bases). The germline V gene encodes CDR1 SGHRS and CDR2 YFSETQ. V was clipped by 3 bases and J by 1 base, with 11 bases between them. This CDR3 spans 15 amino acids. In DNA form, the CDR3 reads TGCGCCAGCAGCTCCCTAGGGGAATCTGGAAACACCATATATTTT. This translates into CASSSLGESGNTIYF.